The 2 T cell receptor beta chains below were found in one sample sequenced in a study of shared clonotypes between healthy human individuals. Some clones are missing from TCRdb's copy, which holds only in-frame ones; the method was immunoSEQ multiplex PCR. The sample holds approximately 2.3 million clones; more than 85% are singletons and the top ten take about 0.39%. Specimen: naive CD4+ T cells from PBMCs. Subset here: CD45RA+ positively selected. These receptors came from a man younger than 35 in good health. Some clones in this sample may be carry-over from other donors' samples.

CDR3 DNA sequence: TGTGCCAGCTCACTGAACAGGGGGCTGAGCTATGGCTACACCTTC. As protein: CASSLNRGLSYGYTF. The V and J genes are TRBV18 and TRBJ1-2; 9 nucleotides agree with TRBD1. V was pared by 4 bases and J by 4 bases, with 7 bases of the junction left unmatched. This CDR3 spans 15 amino acids. CDR1 and CDR2 (germline): KGHSH, LQKENI.

The chain employs TRBV7-3 and TRBJ1-1; D perhaps matches TRBD1 (5 bases). Trimming stripped 5 bases from V and 7 bases from J, with 14 bases between. There are 13 residues in the CDR3. Germline V lookup: CDR1 SGHTA, CDR2 FQGTGA. CDR3 residues: CASSGRDGGEAFF. In DNA, the CDR3 is TGTGCCAGCAGCGGGAGAGACGGGGGTGAAGCTTTCTTT.